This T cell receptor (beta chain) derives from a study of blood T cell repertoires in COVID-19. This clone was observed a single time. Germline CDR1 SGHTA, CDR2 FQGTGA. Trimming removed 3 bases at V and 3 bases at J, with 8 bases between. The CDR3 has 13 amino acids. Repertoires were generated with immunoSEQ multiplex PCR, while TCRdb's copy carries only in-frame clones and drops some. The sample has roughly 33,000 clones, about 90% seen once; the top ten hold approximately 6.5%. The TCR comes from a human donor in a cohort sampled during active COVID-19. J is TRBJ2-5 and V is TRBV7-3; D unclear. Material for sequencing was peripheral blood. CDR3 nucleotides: TGTGCCAGCAGCTTTGAGAGAGAAGAGACCCAGTACTTC. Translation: CASSFEREETQYF.